This T cell receptor beta chain was sequenced during a study of early T cells in non-severe SARS-CoV-2 infection (dated by TCRdb to 2020 to 2023). Notes on the research overall: Because TCR sequencing was done on bulk RNA from unsorted whole blood, the alpha and beta chains could not be paired.

A case-control design nested within a healthcare worker cohort in London, UK, was used, with weekly nasopharyngeal swab PCR tests and blood sampling performed. Healthcare workers were enrolled in the week of the UK lockdown, from 23 to 31 March 2020, and were followed every week for up to roughly 15 weeks. General study outcomes and caveats: VDJdb matching was skewed toward anti-spike CD8 responses, so virus-specific expansions were likely underestimated and private and CD4 specificities were missed.

The germline V gene (reference sequence) yields LGHDT for CDR1 and YNNKEL for CDR2. The CDR3 contains 16 residues, cysteine and phenylalanine counted. Solely the CDR3 DNA is kept, with 48 bases framed from the first base. V loses 4 bases of germline sequence and J loses 9 bases, and the interval between the two ends is 23 bases. Library creation used 5' RACE. TCRdb lists the instrument as NextSeq 500. To correct for sequencing error and PCR bias, the TCR library protocol tagged individual cDNA molecules with unique molecular identifiers. Both TCR alpha and beta chains were sequenced, and tight co-correlation was observed between alpha and beta sequence abundances in each sample. For the original study's pipeline: Decombinator V4 was used to annotate TCR sequences for V gene, J gene and CDR3. TCRs were defined as expanded if a significant change between any two time points was detected under a Poisson model with p below 0.0001. TCR abundances were normalised to the total number of TCRs sequenced per sample and were expressed as counts per million. TRAV1-2 paired with TRAJ12, TRAJ20 or TRAJ33 defined MAIT TCRs, while TRAV10 paired with TRAJ18 defined iNKT TCRs. VDJdb, accessed 1 November 2021, was searched for CMV, EBV and SARS-CoV-2 annotated TCRs, with TCRs annotated for multiple antigens excluded. Using fastp trimming at Q25 and MiXCR clonotype assembly, TCRdb reanalyzed the public sequencing data and kept in-frame beta chains. Each CDR3 protein gets just one entry, which takes the most common genes and DNA from the rows behind it. TCRdb, not the authors, supplied the V and J calls. This sample comprises 70,000 to 85,000 distinct CDR3 sequences, over 10% of them detected only once. Less than 3% of the sample belongs to the ten largest clones.

On this clonotype itself: Its antigen specificity is not known. There are no base qualities to consult, and no much larger clone falls within one base.

The chain employs TRBV3-1 and TRBJ2-3; the D gene assignment is ambiguous. This receptor was taken from an adult who was a healthcare worker with PCR-confirmed SARS-CoV-2 infection or an uninfected control (not recorded which). The sample taken for sequencing was whole blood. The DNA sequence is as follows: TGTGCCAGCAGCCCCAGTATGGGTGGTCCCCTGGGGACGCAGTATTTT. Translated, it gives CASSPSMGGPLGTQYF.